The T cell receptor (beta chain) described here comes from a study of regulatory T cells in long-lasting Graves disease. Study-level findings and limits: Study was limited to peripheral blood, excluding thyroid tissue. TRBV28, TRBJ1-2 and TRBJ2-5 emerged as the favored segments in persistent disease.

Time point in this sample: newly diagnosed GD, antithyroid drugs for less than 3 months. The TCR library was made from RNA extracted from PBMCs. TCR beta libraries were built with iRepertoire HTBI primers and Arm-PCR of CDR3 regions. MiXCR was run by TCRdb on the multiplex PCR reads, yielding one entry per CDR3 protein. The sample consists of roughly 420,000 distinct CDR3 sequences, 16% of them appearing once. With 4 bases removed from V and 8 bases from J, the gap between germline ends came to 14 bases. This CDR3 region has 13 residues. Per the germline V gene, CDR1 is KGHSY and CDR2 is FQNENV. This clonotype was recorded at least ten times. Its antigen is still unknown. These data were also filed under a second study, of T cells in Graves' hyperthyroidism and ophthalmopathy. That paper adds: The diagnoses drew upon clinical symptoms, serum thyroxine and TRAb, thyroid ultrasound and orbital computed tomography.

Specimen: peripheral blood mononuclear cells (PBMCs), collected at new diagnosis, from a patient treated with antithyroid drugs. The source of this sequence is a woman aged 30 to 39 with Graves disease. The V and J genes are TRBV16 and TRBJ1-2, with D perhaps TRBD1 (6 bases). The CDR3 nucleotides read TGTGCCAGCAGCCCTTCATCAGGGGAAGGCTACACCTTC. Translated, it gives CASSPSSGEGYTF.